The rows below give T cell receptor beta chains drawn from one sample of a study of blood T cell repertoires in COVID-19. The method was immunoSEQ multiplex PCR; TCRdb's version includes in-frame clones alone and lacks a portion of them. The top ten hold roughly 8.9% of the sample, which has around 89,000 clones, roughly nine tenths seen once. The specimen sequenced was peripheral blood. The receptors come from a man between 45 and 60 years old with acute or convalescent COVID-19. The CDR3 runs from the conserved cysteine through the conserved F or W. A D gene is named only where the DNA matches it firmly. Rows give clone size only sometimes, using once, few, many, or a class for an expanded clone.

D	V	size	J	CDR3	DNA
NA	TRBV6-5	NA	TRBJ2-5	CASSYSANQETQYF	TGTGCCAGCAGTTACTCGGCCAACCAAGAGACCCAGTACTTC
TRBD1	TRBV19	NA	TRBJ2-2	CASSLQGAGELFF	TGTGCCAGTAGTTTACAGGGGGCGGGGGAGCTGTTTTTT
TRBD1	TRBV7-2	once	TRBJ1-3	CASSSQGATSGNTIYF	TGTGCCAGCAGCTCCCAGGGGGCTACCTCTGGAAACACCATATATTTT
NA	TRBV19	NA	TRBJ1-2	CASSEQNGANYGYTF	TGTGCCAGTAGTGAACAGAACGGTGCTAACTATGGCTACACCTTC
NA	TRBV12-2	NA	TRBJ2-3	CASRFFGLAGARDTQYF	TGTGCAAGTCGCTTTTTCGGACTAGCGGGGGCAAGAGATACGCAGTATTTT
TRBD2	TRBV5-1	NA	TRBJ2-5	CASSLDGGETQYF	TGCGCCAGCAGCCTGGACGGGGGGGAGACCCAGTACTTC
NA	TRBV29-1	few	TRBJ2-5	CSVAQGRETQYF	TGCAGCGTTGCACAGGGACGGGAGACCCAGTACTTC
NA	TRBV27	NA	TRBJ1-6	CASSSLSYNSPLHF	TGTGCCAGCAGCAGTCTCTCCTATAATTCACCCCTCCACTTT
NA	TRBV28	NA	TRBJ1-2	CASSLEQGNYGYTF	TGTGCCAGCAGTTTGGAACAGGGCAACTATGGCTACACCTTC
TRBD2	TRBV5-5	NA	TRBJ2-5	CASSLSGGGYQETQYF	TGTGCCAGCAGCCTTTCGGGCGGGGGGTACCAAGAGACCCAGTACTTC
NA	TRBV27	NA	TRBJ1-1	CASSSGGVQTEAFF	TGTGCCAGCAGTTCCGGGGGGGTCCAGACGGAAGCTTTCTTT
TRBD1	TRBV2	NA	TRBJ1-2	CATTRGQGGISGYTF	TGTGCCACTACCCGAGGACAGGGGGGGATTAGCGGCTACACCTTC
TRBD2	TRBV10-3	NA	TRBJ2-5	CAISVQAGQETQYF	TGTGCCATCAGTGTCCAAGCGGGACAAGAGACCCAGTACTTC
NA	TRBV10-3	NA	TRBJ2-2	CAISEGGPDRGTGELFF	TGTGCCATCAGTGAAGGCGGTCCGGATCGAGGCACCGGGGAGCTGTTTTTT
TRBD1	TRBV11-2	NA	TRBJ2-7	CASSLPRDRREQYF	TGTGCCAGCAGCTTACCTCGGGACAGGCGGGAGCAGTACTTC
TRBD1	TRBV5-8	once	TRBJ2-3	CASSEGAADTQYF	TGTGCCAGCAGCGAGGGGGCGGCAGATACGCAGTATTTT
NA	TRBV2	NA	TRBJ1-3	CASSENFASSGNTIYF	TGTGCCAGCAGTGAAAATTTTGCCAGCTCTGGAAACACCATATATTTT
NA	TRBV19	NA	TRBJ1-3	CASESSGNTIYF	TGTGCCAGCGAGAGCTCTGGAAACACCATATATTTT
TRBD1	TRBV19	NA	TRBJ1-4	CASSKGGGTGLEKLFF	TGTGCCAGTAGTAAAGGGGGCGGGACAGGGCTTGAAAAACTGTTTTTT
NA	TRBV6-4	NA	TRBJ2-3	CASSESGATDTQYF	TGTGCCAGCAGTGAGAGTGGGGCAACAGATACGCAGTATTTT
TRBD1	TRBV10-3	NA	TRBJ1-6	CAISNSGTGEHSPLHF	TGTGCCATCAGTAACTCTGGGACAGGAGAACATTCACCCCTCCACTTT
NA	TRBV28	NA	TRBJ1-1	CASKFWGRVMNTEAFF	TGTGCCAGCAAATTCTGGGGGCGGGTAATGAACACTGAAGCTTTCTTT